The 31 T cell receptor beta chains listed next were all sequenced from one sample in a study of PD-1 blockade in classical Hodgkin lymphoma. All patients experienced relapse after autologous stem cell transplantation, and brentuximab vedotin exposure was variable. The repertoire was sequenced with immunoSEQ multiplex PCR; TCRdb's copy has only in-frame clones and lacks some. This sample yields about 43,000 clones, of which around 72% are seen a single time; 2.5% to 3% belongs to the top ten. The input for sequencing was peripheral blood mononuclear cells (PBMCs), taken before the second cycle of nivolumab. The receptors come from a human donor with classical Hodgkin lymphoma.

The CDR3 DNA is TGTGCCAGCAGTGAAGCGCCAGGGGAGAACACCGGGGAGCTGTTTTTT. Encoded protein: CASSEAPGENTGELFF. The chain links TRBV2 to TRBJ2-2, with D possibly being TRBD1 (6 bases). The CDR3 length is 16 residues. Germline CDR1 SNHLY, CDR2 FYNNEI. V was shortened by 0 bases and J by 1 base, with 9 bases between the two germline ends.

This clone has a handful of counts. The CDR3 here is CASSLYEEPPGNTIYF. The CDR3 DNA reads as TGCGCCAGCAGCCTCTACGAGGAACCTCCCGGAAACACCATATATTTT. The chain has TRBV4-1 and TRBJ1-3; D gene unclear. The germline gives CDR1 MGHRA, CDR2 YSYEKL. The V end lost 4 bases, the J end lost 4 bases, and 17 bases lay between the germline ends. This CDR3 spans 16 amino acids.

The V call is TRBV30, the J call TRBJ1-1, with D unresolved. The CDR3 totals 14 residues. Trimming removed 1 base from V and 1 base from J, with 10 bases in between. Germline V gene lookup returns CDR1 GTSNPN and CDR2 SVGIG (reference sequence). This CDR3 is CAWSGFAENTEAFF. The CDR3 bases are TGTGCCTGGAGTGGATTCGCAGAGAACACTGAAGCTTTCTTT.

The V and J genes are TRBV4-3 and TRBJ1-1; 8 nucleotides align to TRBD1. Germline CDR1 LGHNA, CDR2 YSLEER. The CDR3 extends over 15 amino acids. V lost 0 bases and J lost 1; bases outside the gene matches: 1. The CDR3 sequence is CASSQDQGANTEAFF. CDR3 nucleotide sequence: TGCGCCAGCAGCCAAGATCAGGGGGCGAACACTGAAGCTTTCTTT.

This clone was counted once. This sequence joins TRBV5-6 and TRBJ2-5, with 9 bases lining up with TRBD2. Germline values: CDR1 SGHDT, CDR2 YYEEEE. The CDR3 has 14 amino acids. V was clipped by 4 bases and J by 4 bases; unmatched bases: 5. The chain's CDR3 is CASSPAGGAETQYF. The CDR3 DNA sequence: TGTGCCAGCAGCCCGGCGGGAGGGGCAGAGACCCAGTACTTC.

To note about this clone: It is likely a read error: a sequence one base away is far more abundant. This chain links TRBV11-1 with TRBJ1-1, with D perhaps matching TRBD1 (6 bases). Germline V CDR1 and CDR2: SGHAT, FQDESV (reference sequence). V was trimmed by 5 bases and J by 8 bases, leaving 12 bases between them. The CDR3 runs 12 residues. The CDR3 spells CASSQGTSEAFF. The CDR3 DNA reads TGTGCCAGCAGCCAAGGGACATCCGAAGCTTTCTTT.

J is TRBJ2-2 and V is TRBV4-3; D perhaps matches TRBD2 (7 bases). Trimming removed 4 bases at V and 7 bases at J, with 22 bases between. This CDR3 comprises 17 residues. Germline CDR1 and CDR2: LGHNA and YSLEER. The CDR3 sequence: CASSPSLRGARSGELFF. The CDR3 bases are TGCGCCAGCAGCCCTTCCCTTCGGGGGGCGCGAAGCGGGGAGCTGTTTTTT.

CDR3 loop: CASSVGRFLWRGEKRSSPNQPQHF. The CDR3, as DNA: TGTGCCAGCAGCGTAGGTAGGTTCCTATGGCGGGGCGAGAAGAGGTCCTCGCCGAATCAGCCCCAGCATTTT. The J gene is TRBJ1-5, the V gene TRBV9; TRBD1 might be the D (5 bases). Trimming removed 0 bases from V and 4 bases from J, with 38 bases in between. The CDR3 length is 24 residues. Germline V gene lookup returns CDR1 SGDLS and CDR2 YYNGEE. Full variable domain (remainder filled in from reference TRBV9 and TRBJ1-5): DSGVTQTPKHLITATGQRVTLRCSPRSGDLSVYWYQQSLDQGLQFLIQYYNGEERAKGNILERFSAQQFPDLHSELNLSSLELGDSALYFCASSVGRFLWRGEKRSSPNQPQHFGDGTRLSIL.

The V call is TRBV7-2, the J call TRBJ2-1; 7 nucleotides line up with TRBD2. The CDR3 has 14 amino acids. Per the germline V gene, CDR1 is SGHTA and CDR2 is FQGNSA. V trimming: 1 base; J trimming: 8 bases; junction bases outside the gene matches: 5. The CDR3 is CASSLDPTSDEQFF. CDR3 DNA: TGTGCCAGCAGCTTAGATCCCACTAGCGATGAGCAGTTCTTC.

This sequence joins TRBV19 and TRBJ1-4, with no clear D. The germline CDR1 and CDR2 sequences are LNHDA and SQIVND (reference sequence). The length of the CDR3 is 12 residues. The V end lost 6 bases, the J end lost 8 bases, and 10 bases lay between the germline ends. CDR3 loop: CASRTTREKLFF. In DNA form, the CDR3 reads TGTGCCAGTAGGACGACTAGGGAAAAACTGTTTTTT.

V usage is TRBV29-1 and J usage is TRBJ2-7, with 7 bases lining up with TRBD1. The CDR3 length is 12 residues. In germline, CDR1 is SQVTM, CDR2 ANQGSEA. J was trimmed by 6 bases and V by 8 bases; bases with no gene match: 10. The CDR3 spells CSYRTGVGEQYF. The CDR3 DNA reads TGCAGCTATAGGACAGGTGTGGGCGAGCAGTACTTC.

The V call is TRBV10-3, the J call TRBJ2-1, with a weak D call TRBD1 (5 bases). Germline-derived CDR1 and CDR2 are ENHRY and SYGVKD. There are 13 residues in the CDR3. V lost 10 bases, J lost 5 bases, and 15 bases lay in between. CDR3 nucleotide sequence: TGTGCCACCCGATGGGGCGACAACAATGAGCAGTTCTTC. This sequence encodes CATRWGDNNEQFF.

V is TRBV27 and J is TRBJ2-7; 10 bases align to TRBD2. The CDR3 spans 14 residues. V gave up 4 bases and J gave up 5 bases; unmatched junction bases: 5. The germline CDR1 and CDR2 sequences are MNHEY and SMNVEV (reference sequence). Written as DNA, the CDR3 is TGTGCCAGCAGTTCGCTAGCGGGAGCGGACGAGCAGTACTTC. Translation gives CASSSLAGADEQYF.

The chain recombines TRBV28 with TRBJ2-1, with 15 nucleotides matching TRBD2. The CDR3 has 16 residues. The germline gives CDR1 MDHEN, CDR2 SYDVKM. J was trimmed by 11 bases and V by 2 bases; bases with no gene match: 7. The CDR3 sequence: CASSLTGLAGGPQQFF. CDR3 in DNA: TGTGCCAGCAGTTTAACCGGACTAGCGGGAGGGCCTCAGCAGTTCTTC.

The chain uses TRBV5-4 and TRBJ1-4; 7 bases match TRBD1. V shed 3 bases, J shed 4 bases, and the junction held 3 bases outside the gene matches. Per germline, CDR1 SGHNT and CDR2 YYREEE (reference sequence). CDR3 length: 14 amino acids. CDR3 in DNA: TGTGCCAGCAGCTCAGGGGGAGATAATGAAAAACTGTTTTTT. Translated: CASSSGGDNEKLFF.

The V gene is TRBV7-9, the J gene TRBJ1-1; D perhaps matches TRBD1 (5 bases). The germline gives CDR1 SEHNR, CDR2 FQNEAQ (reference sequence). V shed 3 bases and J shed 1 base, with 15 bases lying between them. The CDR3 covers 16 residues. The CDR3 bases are TGTGCCAGCAGCTTCCCCCCTCCAGGGACGAACACTGAAGCTTTCTTT. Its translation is CASSFPPPGTNTEAFF.

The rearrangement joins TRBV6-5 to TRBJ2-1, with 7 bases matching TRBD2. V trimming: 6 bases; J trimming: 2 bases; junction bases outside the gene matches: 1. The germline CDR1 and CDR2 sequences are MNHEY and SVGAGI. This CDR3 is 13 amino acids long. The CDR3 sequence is CASRGTTYNEQFF. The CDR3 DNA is TGTGCCAGCAGGGGGACTACCTACAATGAGCAGTTCTTC.

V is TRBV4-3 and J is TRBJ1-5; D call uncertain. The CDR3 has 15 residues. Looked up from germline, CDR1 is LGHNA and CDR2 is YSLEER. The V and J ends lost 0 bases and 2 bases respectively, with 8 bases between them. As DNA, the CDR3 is TGCGCCAGCAGCCAAGATCGGGCAGGCAATCAGCCCCAGCATTTT. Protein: CASSQDRAGNQPQHF.

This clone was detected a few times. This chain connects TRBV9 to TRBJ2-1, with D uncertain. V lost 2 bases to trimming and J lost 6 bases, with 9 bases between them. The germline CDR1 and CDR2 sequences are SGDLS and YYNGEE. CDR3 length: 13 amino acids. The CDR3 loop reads CASSVSTSNEQFF. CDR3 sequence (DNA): TGTGCCAGCAGCGTTTCCACTTCCAATGAGCAGTTCTTC.

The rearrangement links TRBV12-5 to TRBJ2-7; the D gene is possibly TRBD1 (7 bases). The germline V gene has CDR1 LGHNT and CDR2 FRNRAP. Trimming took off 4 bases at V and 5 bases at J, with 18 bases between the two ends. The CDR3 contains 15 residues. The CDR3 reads CASGWGDSPADEQYF. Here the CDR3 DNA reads TGTGCTAGTGGTTGGGGGGACAGTCCAGCGGACGAGCAGTACTTC.

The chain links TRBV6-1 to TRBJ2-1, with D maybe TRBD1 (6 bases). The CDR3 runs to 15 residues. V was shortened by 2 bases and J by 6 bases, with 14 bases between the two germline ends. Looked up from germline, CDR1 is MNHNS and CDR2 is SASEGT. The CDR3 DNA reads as TGTGCCAGCAGTGAACAAACAGGGCAAGGCAATGAGCAGTTCTTC. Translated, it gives CASSEQTGQGNEQFF.

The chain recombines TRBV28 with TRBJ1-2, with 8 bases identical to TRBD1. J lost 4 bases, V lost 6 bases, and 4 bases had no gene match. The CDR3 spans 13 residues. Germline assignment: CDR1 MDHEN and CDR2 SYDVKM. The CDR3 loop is CASSMTGAYGYTF. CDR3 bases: TGTGCCAGCAGCATGACAGGGGCCTATGGCTACACCTTC.

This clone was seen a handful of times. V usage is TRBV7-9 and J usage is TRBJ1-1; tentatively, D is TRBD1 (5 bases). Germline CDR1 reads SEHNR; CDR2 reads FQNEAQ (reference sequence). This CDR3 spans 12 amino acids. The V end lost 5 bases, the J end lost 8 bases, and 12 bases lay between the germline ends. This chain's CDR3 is CASSLTNREAFF. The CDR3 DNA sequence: TGTGCCAGCAGCCTTACAAACAGGGAAGCTTTCTTT.

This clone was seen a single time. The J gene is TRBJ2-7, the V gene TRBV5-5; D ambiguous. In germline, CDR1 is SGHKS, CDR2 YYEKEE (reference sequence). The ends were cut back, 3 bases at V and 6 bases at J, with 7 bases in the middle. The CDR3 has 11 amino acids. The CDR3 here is CASSSAGEQYF. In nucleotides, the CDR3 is TGTGCCAGCAGCTCCGCTGGCGAGCAGTACTTC.

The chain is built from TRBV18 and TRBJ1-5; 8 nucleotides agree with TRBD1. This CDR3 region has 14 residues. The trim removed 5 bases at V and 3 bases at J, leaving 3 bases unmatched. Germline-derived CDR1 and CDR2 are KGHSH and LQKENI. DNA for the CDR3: TGTGCCAGCTCATTGACAGGGGTCAATCAGCCCCAGCATTTT. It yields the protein CASSLTGVNQPQHF. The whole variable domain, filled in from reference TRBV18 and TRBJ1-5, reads NAGVMQNPRHLVRRRGQEARLRCSPMKGHSHVYWYRQLPEEGLKFMVYLQKENIIDESGMPKERFSAEFPKEGPSILRIQQVVRGDSAAYFCASSLTGVNQPQHFGDGTRLSIL.

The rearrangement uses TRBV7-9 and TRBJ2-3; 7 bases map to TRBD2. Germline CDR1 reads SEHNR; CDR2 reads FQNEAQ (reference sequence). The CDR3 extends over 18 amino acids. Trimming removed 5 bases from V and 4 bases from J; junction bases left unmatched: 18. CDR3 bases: TGTGCCAGCAGCCCGAAACCCGGATGGAGGGCGGGGGCAGATACGCAGTATTTT. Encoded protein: CASSPKPGWRAGADTQYF.

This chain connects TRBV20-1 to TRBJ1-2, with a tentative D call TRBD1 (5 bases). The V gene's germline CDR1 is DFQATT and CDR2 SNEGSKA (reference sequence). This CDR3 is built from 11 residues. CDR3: CSSGGSYGYTF. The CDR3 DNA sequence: TGCAGCTCGGGGGGAAGCTATGGCTACACCTTC.

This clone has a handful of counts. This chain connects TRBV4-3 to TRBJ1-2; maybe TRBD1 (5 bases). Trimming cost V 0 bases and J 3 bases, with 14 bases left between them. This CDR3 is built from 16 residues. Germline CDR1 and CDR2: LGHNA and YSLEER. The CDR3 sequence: CASSQETLPGDYGYTF. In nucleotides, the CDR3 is TGCGCCAGCAGCCAAGAAACCCTACCGGGGGACTATGGCTACACCTTC.

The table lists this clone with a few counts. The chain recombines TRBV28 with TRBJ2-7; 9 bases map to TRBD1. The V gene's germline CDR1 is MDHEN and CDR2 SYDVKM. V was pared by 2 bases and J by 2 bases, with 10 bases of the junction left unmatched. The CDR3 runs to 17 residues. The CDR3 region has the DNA TGTGCCAGCAGTTTACCTCCATGGGACAGGGAAGCCTACGAGCAGTACTTC. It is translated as CASSLPPWDREAYEQYF.

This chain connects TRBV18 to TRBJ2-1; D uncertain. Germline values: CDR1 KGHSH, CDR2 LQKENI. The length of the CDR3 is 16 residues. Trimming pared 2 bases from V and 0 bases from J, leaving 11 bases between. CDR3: CASSPMDGISYNEQFF. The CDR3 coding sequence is TGTGCCAGCTCACCAATGGACGGCATCTCCTACAATGAGCAGTTCTTC.

The CDR3 protein is CASSQGSGTNTEAFF. DNA of the CDR3: TGCGCCAGCAGCCAAGGAAGTGGTACGAACACTGAAGCTTTCTTT. The chain couples TRBV4-1 to TRBJ1-1; D not resolved. The CDR3 is made up of 15 amino acids. CDR1 is MGHRA and CDR2 is YSYEKL in the germline V gene. Trimming took off 1 base at V and 1 base at J, with 10 bases between the two ends.